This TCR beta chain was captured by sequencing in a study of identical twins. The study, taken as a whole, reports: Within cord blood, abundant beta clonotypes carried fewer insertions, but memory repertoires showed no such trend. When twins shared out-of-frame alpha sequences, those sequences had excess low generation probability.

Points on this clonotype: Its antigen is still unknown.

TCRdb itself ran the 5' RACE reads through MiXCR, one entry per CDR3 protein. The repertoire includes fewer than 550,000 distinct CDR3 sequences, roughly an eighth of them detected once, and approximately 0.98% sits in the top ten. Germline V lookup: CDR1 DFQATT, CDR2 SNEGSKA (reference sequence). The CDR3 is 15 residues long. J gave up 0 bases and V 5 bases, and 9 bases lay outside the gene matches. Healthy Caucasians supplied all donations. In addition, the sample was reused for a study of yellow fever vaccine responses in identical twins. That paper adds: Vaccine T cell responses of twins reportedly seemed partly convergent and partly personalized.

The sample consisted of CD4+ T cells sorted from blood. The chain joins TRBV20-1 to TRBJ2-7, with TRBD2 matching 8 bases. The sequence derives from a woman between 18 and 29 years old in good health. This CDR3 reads CSAAKSGGGSYEQYF. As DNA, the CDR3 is TGCAGTGCTGCGAAGTCGGGGGGGGGCTCCTACGAGCAGTACTTC.